This TCR beta chain is drawn from a study of blood T cell dynamics during melanoma immunotherapy. Turning to the study itself: Patients with metastatic melanoma got pembrolizumab or nivolumab-ipilimumab as first-line care.

Study-level results: Clones driving repertoire changes may be melanoma-specific or general immune activation.

Time point denoted: pre-treatment baseline. Samples come from before therapy and from week 3 after the first blockade cycle. At 12 weeks after first infusion, RECIST 1.1 defined response for most patients. Regarding this clone: Its matching antigen is unknown.

Generated by immunoSEQ multiplex PCR, the TCRdb table keeps only in-frame clones and is missing some. The sample lists 15,000 to 20,000 clones; approximately 90% were seen once. Germline values: CDR1 MNHNS, CDR2 SASEGT. This CDR3 region has 14 residues. V lost 7 bases to trimming and J lost 2 bases, with 12 bases between them. This TCR was sampled from a human donor with melanoma. The rearrangement uses TRBV6-1 and TRBJ1-5; no reliable D call. Material: blood, obtained from a patient treated with checkpoint blockade. The CDR3 bases are TGTGCCAGCAACAGACGGACCGGCAATCAGCCCCAGCATTTT. It yields the protein CASNRRTGNQPQHF.